This T cell receptor beta chain comes out of a study of T cell responses to AZD1222 COVID-19 vaccine. In germline, CDR1 is LNHDA, CDR2 SQIVND (reference sequence). The CDR3 contains 12 residues. V shed 7 bases and J shed 5 bases, with 11 bases lying between them. TCRdb's copy holds only in-frame clones and misses some; the assay was immunoSEQ multiplex PCR. The table shows 100,000 to 150,000 clones, with approximately 88% occurring only once. This chain connects TRBV19 to TRBJ1-1, with D possibly TRBD1 on 6 matching bases. This receptor was taken from an adult in good health. Source: peripheral blood, taken on day 0 of AZD1222 vaccination. CDR3 nucleotides: TGTGCCAGTAACCACAGGGCTACTGAAGCTTTCTTT. Its translation is CASNHRATEAFF.